These T cell receptor beta chains were read from a single sample in a study of blood T cell repertoires in COVID-19. Profiling relied on immunoSEQ multiplex PCR, and the TCRdb table lists in-frame clones only, not all of them. The sample records around 89,000 clones, more than 70% being singletons. The sequencing input was peripheral blood. The receptors shown here come from an elderly woman with acute or convalescent COVID-19. Each CDR3 is given with its conserved first and last residue. The D gene is left open where the match is weak. Clone size appears in some rows only: once, few, many, or a class for an expanded clone.

len	d_gene	v_gene	j_gene	abundance	CDR3nt	CDR3aa
16	-	TRBV7-3	TRBJ2-2	-	TGTGCCAGCAGCTTAATCGGGGGGCAGAACACCGGGGAGCTGTTTTTT	CASSLIGGQNTGELFF
15	-	TRBV27	TRBJ2-7	-	TGTGCCAGCAGCCTCAGAATGGCGGTGCACTACGAGCAGTACTTC	CASSLRMAVHYEQYF
14	-	TRBV6-5	TRBJ2-2	-	TGTGCCAGCAGTTACTATTCTTCGACCGGGGAGCTGTTTTTT	CASSYYSSTGELFF
15	TRBD1	TRBV5-4	TRBJ1-2	many	TGTGCCAGCAGCTTGGCCTTTACAGGGGACTATGGCTACACCTTC	CASSLAFTGDYGYTF
14	TRBD2	TRBV16	TRBJ2-7	-	TGTGCCAGCAGCCTGGCGGGGGTCGGCTACGAGCAGTACTTC	CASSLAGVGYEQYF
15	TRBD1	TRBV19	TRBJ2-2	-	TGTGCCAGTAGTATGAGACAGGGAATGATCGGGGAGCTGTTTTTT	CASSMRQGMIGELFF
15	-	TRBV5-1	TRBJ2-5	-	TGCGCCAGCAGCTTGGTGGGGACTCAAGAGGAGACCCAGTACTTC	CASSLVGTQEETQYF
15	TRBD2	TRBV9	TRBJ2-3	-	TGTGCCAGCAGCGTCAGCGGGGGTCGCACAGATACGCAGTATTTT	CASSVSGGRTDTQYF
13	-	TRBV3-1/TRBV3-2	TRBJ2-5	-	TGTGCCAGCAGTCAGGCTATACAAGAGACCCAGTACTTC	CASSQAIQETQYF
14	TRBD2	TRBV2	TRBJ2-5	-	TGTGCCAGCAGTGCGCTAGCGGGGGTAGAGACCCAGTACTTC	CASSALAGVETQYF
16	-	TRBV2	TRBJ1-2	many	TGTGCCAGCAGTCCTACCAGGGTCGGGCTGAGCTATGGCTACACCTTC	CASSPTRVGLSYGYTF
13	TRBD1	TRBV28	TRBJ2-7	many	TGTGCCAGCAGACGACAGGGATCCTACGAGCAGTACTTC	CASRRQGSYEQYF
12	TRBD2	TRBV12-3/TRBV12-4	TRBJ2-7	-	TGTGCCAGCAGGTCGCCGGGGGGGGAGCAGTACTTC	CASRSPGGEQYF
12	TRBD1	TRBV10-3	TRBJ1-1	-	TGTGCCATCGGCAGGGGGCTCACTGAAGCTTTCTTT	CAIGRGLTEAFF
14	TRBD2	TRBV11-2	TRBJ2-7	many	TGTGCCAGCAGCCCCCCCGGGAGGTTTTACGAGCAGTACTTC	CASSPPGRFYEQYF
17	TRBD1	TRBV30	TRBJ2-5	-	TGTGCCTGGAGTGTAGCTGCCCACAGGGGTAGGCAAGAGACCCAGTACTTC	CAWSVAAHRGRQETQYF
18	TRBD2	TRBV27	TRBJ2-3	-	TGTGCCAGCAGTCCCTACCTTTTGACTAGCGGAGGCACAGATACGCAGTATTTT	CASSPYLLTSGGTDTQYF
14	-	TRBV7-2	TRBJ1-1	-	TGTGCCAGCAGCTCGTTGACAGGCAACACTGAAGCTTTCTTT	CASSSLTGNTEAFF
12	-	TRBV12-3/TRBV12-4	TRBJ2-3	-	TGTGCCAGCAGAGGCACAGCAGATACGCAGTATTTT	CASRGTADTQYF
12	-	TRBV19	TRBJ2-7	-	TGTGCCAGTAGCAGGGGATCCTACGAGCAGTACTTC	CASSRGSYEQYF
11	TRBD1	TRBV3-1/TRBV3-2	TRBJ1-1	-	TGTGCCAGCAGCCAGGGACAGGGTGCTTTCTTT	CASSQGQGAFF
14	TRBD1	TRBV27	TRBJ1-1	-	TGTGCCAGCAGTTCACGGACAGGGGGCACTGAAGCTTTCTTT	CASSSRTGGTEAFF
16	-	TRBV5-1	TRBJ2-7	few	TGCGCCAGCAGCGATAACGCAGGGGACCCTTCGGGAGAGCAGTACTTC	CASSDNAGDPSGEQYF
15	TRBD1	TRBV6-5	TRBJ1-1	-	TGTGCCAGCAGTTACTGGGGGACAGGAAACACTGAAGCTTTCTTT	CASSYWGTGNTEAFF
15	-	TRBV4-1	TRBJ1-2	-	TGCGCCAGCAGCCAAGACGGGACACTTAACTATGGCTACACCTTC	CASSQDGTLNYGYTF
11	-	TRBV19	TRBJ1-4	few	TGTGCCAGTAGTTTCACAGGAGAACTGTTTTTT	CASSFTGELFF
16	TRBD2	TRBV18	TRBJ2-3	-	TGTGCCAGCTCACTGGGGACTAGCGGACTGGGGGATACGCAGTATTTT	CASSLGTSGLGDTQYF
13	-	TRBV27	TRBJ2-6	once	TGTGCCAGCAGTTTCTTTGGGGCCAACGTCCTGACTTTC	CASSFFGANVLTF
13	-	TRBV5-1	TRBJ1-2	-	TGCGCCAGCAGCCCAACTTCTAACTATGGCTACACCTTC	CASSPTSNYGYTF
13	-	TRBV4-3	TRBJ2-5	-	TGCGCCAGCTGGCCCAGCGACCAAGAGACCCAGTACTTC	CASWPSDQETQYF
15	-	TRBV5-5	TRBJ1-1	-	TGTGCCAGCAGCTTGGGGGGACTGGGGAACACTGAAGCTTTCTTT	CASSLGGLGNTEAFF
12	-	TRBV28	TRBJ1-5	-	TGTGCCAGCACCACCCTCGGTCAGCCCCAGCATTTT	CASTTLGQPQHF
15	TRBD1	TRBV19	TRBJ1-3	-	TGTGCCAGTAGTATAGGGGGACAGAGAGGAAACACCATATATTTT	CASSIGGQRGNTIYF
14	TRBD1	TRBV28	TRBJ2-2	-	TGTGCCAGCAGTCAACAGGGGAGAACCGGGGAGCTGTTTTTT	CASSQQGRTGELFF
16	-	TRBV18	TRBJ2-1	-	TGTGCCAGCACTCTCTTCGTGACGGGAGACTACAATGAGCAGTTCTTC	CASTLFVTGDYNEQFF
12	-	TRBV5-1	TRBJ2-7	-	TGCGCCAGCAGAGTTCGAGGCAACGAGCAGTACTTC	CASRVRGNEQYF
14	-	TRBV19	TRBJ1-2	-	TGTGCCAGTAGTATAGGAGGCTTTCGCTATGGCTACACCTTC	CASSIGGFRYGYTF
13	TRBD1	TRBV24-1	TRBJ2-3	-	TGTGCCACCAGGGGACAGGGCACAGATACGCAGTATTTT	CATRGQGTDTQYF
14	TRBD1	TRBV19	TRBJ1-4	-	TGTGCCAGTAGCCCAGGGGGCGCGGGTGAAAAACTGTTTTTT	CASSPGGAGEKLFF
14	TRBD2	TRBV12-5	TRBJ2-3	-	TGTGCTAGTGGTTCCTCGGGACTAGCAGATACGCAGTATTTT	CASGSSGLADTQYF
17	-	TRBV7-2	TRBJ1-3	-	TGTGCCAGCAGCTTAGCAACCCCGGGGGTCGCTGGAAACACCATATATTTT	CASSLATPGVAGNTIYF
14	-	TRBV7-9	TRBJ2-3	-	TGTGCCAGCAGTTCGAGGTGGGGCCCAGATACGCAGTATTTT	CASSSRWGPDTQYF
16	-	TRBV19	TRBJ1-5	-	TGTGCCAGTAGCCCCGTAGGAGGACGGAGCAATCAGCCCCAGCATTTT	CASSPVGGRSNQPQHF
12	-	TRBV7-6	TRBJ1-1	-	TGTGCCAGCTCGTCCCAGGGGACTGAAGCTTTCTTT	CASSSQGTEAFF
16	-	TRBV11-2	TRBJ1-3	-	TGTGCCAGCAGCTTAGAGGCAGGGTTGATTGGAAACACCATATATTTT	CASSLEAGLIGNTIYF
16	-	TRBV7-8	TRBJ1-2	few	TGTGCCAGCACCCCGAGCGTCGGACAGATTAACTATGGCTACACCTTC	CASTPSVGQINYGYTF
16	-	TRBV5-1	TRBJ2-1	few	TGCGCCAGCATTCCCCTAGCCGGGGGGCAGGGCAATGAGCAGTTCTTC	CASIPLAGGQGNEQFF
17	-	TRBV6-2/TRBV6-3	TRBJ1-1	once	TGTGCCAGCAGTTACTCGAGGGACAACCAACTGAACACTGAAGCTTTCTTT	CASSYSRDNQLNTEAFF
17	-	TRBV6-2/TRBV6-3	TRBJ2-1	-	TGTGCCAGCAGTACTAAATATAGGGGGAAAACCTACAATGAGCAGTTCTTC	CASSTKYRGKTYNEQFF
12	TRBD1	TRBV28	TRBJ1-5	-	TGTGCCAGCACGGGACAGAATCAGCCCCAGCATTTT	CASTGQNQPQHF
13	-	TRBV3-1/TRBV3-2	TRBJ2-4	-	TGTGCCAGCAGCCAAGACGCCCTAGGCATTCAGTACTTC	CASSQDALGIQYF
16	-	TRBV5-4	TRBJ1-6	-	TGTGCCAGCAGCTACCAAGCGGGCGTCAGAGGTTCACCCCTCCACTTT	CASSYQAGVRGSPLHF
13	TRBD1	TRBV4-1	TRBJ1-2	-	TGCGCCAGCAGCCGAGGACAGGCCTATGGCTACACCTTC	CASSRGQAYGYTF
12	-	TRBV28	TRBJ1-2	-	TGTGCCAGCAGCCCAGGGTACTATGGCTACACCTTC	CASSPGYYGYTF